This T cell receptor (beta chain) was recorded in a study of shared clonotypes between healthy human individuals. Points from the study as a whole: Non-shared clonotypes displayed generation probabilities falling below those of clonotypes present in all four donors. The study found about 5% of naive CD4 clonotypes shared across a handful of donors.

CD4+ cells yielded CD45RA+ naive and CD45RA-negative memory subsets. Here immunoSEQ multiplex PCR was the method, and the copy in TCRdb shows in-frame clones only, minus some. The sample yields approximately 2,000,000 clones, just under 95% seen once. As regards this clone: What it recognizes is unknown.

Germline values: CDR1 WNHNN, CDR2 SYGVQD (reference sequence). The V and J ends lost 0 bases and 3 bases, in that order; junction bases with no gene match: 9. The CDR3 is 18 residues long. Input material: naive CD4+ T cells from PBMCs. Specified subset: CD45RA+ positively selected. The sequence was collected from a man aged 18 to 30 in good health. Some clones in this sample may be carry-over from other donors' samples. The chain combines TRBV10-1 with TRBJ2-3; TRBD2 matches 10 bases. CDR3 bases: TGCGCCAGCAGTGAGTCGACTCGGGCTAGCGGGAGTACAGATACGCAGTATTTT. Translation gives CASSESTRASGSTDTQYF.